This TCR beta chain was identified during a study of cytomegalovirus exposure and HLA in healthy donors. Looking at the study overall: Among the 400 or so donors who were genotyped, about 80% fell in the genetic ancestry cluster that is associated with self-reported Caucasian donors.

A word on this clone: Antigen specificity is unknown.

Study outcomes and limitations: Later, an analysis found that common viral pathogens appeared to be linked with several of the most significant clusters.

Per the germline V gene, CDR1 is SGHRS and CDR2 is YFSETQ. The CDR3 sequence is 15 residues long. The V end was cut by 4 bases, the J end by 1 base, with 14 bases between. Primers: 60 Vbeta forward and 13 Jbeta reverse. Clones were read by immunoSEQ multiplex PCR, and TCRdb kept only the in-frame ones, dropping some. In the table there are 150,000 to 200,000 clones, 80% of which are singletons. The material sequenced was PBMCs. The V gene is TRBV5-1, the J gene TRBJ1-1; D is unresolved. This TCR came from a young man in good health and CMV-seropositive. DNA of the CDR3: TGCGCCAGCAGCGTGGGATCTACAGAGAACACTGAAGCTTTCTTT. Its translation: CASSVGSTENTEAFF.